The clone carrying this T cell receptor (beta chain) was counted only a few times. Its matching antigen is unknown. Healthy Caucasians, and only they, were the donors. These data belong to a study of identical twins. General study points: Cord blood beta clonotypes present at high abundance carried fewer insertions; no such pattern appeared in memory repertoires. Conclusions rested on cross-sectional statistics rather than following the same donors. Invariant cells of the MAIT and iNKT types might have partly distorted the zero-insertion analyses.

TCRdb re-called the 5' RACE reads through MiXCR, storing one row per CDR3 protein. The table has around 200,000 distinct CDR3 sequences, over 8% seen once. The CDR3 sequence is 16 residues long. V was clipped by 5 bases and J by 6 bases; unmatched bases: 8. Germline CDR1 is SGHNT and CDR2 is YENEEA. The rearrangement uses TRBV11-3 and TRBJ2-3; 13 nucleotides align to TRBD2. Material for sequencing was memory (CD45RO+) T cells sorted from blood. The sequence came from a woman under 30 in good health. The CDR3 sequence: CASSPRLAGGWDTQYF. DNA of the CDR3: TGTGCCAGCAGCCCACGACTAGCGGGGGGTTGGGATACGCAGTATTTT.